A selection of T cell receptor beta chains follows, all from one sample in a study of cytomegalovirus exposure and HLA in healthy donors. Clones were read by immunoSEQ multiplex PCR, and TCRdb kept only the in-frame ones, dropping some. The table lists 100,000 to 150,000 clones, more than 8% of them singletons. The sequencing sample was made of PBMCs. The source of these receptors is a man aged 35 to 55 in good health and CMV-seronegative. Each CDR3 is given with its conserved first and last residue. D genes are given only for firm matches. Size is stated for part of the rows, as once, few or many counts, or as a class when the clone is expanded.

>TRBJ2-7|NA|TRBV19|TRBD2
CASSIGLAGTYEQYF
TGTGCCAGTAGTATAGGACTAGCGGGCACCTACGAGCAGTACTTC
>TRBJ2-3|NA|TRBV5-6|NA
CASSLAGHRTDTQYF
TGTGCCAGCAGCTTGGCGGGACACCGCACAGATACGCAGTATTTT
>TRBJ2-1|NA|TRBV11-2|TRBD1
CASSLGHLLGRGKNEQFF
TGTGCCAGCAGCTTAGGGCATCTACTGGGCAGGGGGAAAAATGAGCAGTTCTTC
>TRBJ2-1|NA|TRBV7-6|TRBD1
CASSFKGQSNEQFF
TGTGCCAGCAGCTTTAAGGGACAGAGCAATGAGCAGTTCTTC
>TRBJ2-5|NA|TRBV29-1|NA
CSVDANQETQYF
TGCAGCGTTGATGCGAACCAAGAGACCCAGTACTTC
>TRBJ1-5|few|TRBV5-1|TRBD1
CASSQGTEGNQPQHF
TGCGCCAGCAGCCAAGGGACAGAGGGTAATCAGCCCCAGCATTTT
>TRBJ1-2|few|TRBV19|NA
CASRYNYGYTF
TGTGCCAGTAGGTATAACTATGGCTACACCTTC
>TRBJ2-7|few|TRBV7-2|TRBD2
CASSRTGTSPYEQYF
TGTGCCAGCAGCCGTACCGGGACTAGTCCCTACGAGCAGTACTTC
>TRBJ2-3|few|TRBV6-1|TRBD1
CASSKRRGSTDTQYF
TGTGCCAGCAGCAAGCGCAGGGGGAGCACAGATACGCAGTATTTT
>TRBJ2-5|NA|TRBV30|TRBD2
CAWGTSGGRTQYF
TGTGCCTGGGGGACTAGCGGGGGTAGGACCCAGTACTTC
>TRBJ1-1|NA|TRBV19|NA
CASSRQVMNTEAFF
TGTGCCAGTAGTCGACAGGTGATGAACACTGAAGCTTTCTTT
>TRBJ2-1|NA|TRBV5-1|TRBD2
CASSGEVGGGAREQFF
TGCGCCAGCAGCGGGGAGGTTGGCGGGGGGGCCCGTGAGCAGTTCTTC
>TRBJ1-2|NA|TRBV6-5|NA
CATSEGRDGYTF
TGTGCCACCTCGGAGGGGAGGGATGGCTACACCTTC
>TRBJ1-2|many|TRBV2|TRBD1
CASTRDRKNYGYTF
TGTGCCAGCACCAGGGACAGAAAGAACTATGGCTACACCTTC
>TRBJ2-3|few|TRBV13|NA
CASSPTGTDTQYF
TGTGCCAGCAGCCCCACCGGGACAGATACGCAGTATTTT
>TRBJ1-6|NA|TRBV28|TRBD1
CASSRDRGRVSPLHF
TGTGCCAGCAGCCGGGACAGGGGGCGGGTTTCACCCCTCCACTTT